These 12 T cell receptor beta chains came from one sample sequenced in a study of post-analysis software for immune sequencing data. Carried by the TCR beta cDNA libraries were unique molecular identifiers. TCRdb passed the PCR reads through MiXCR, listing each CDR3 protein once. The sample lists 350,000 to 450,000 distinct CDR3 sequences; less than 40% were seen once. Antigens for these TCRs are unknown. Study results and limitations: TRBV5-6, TRBV5-1 and TRBV20-1 belonged to a set of about five TRBV segments that were more frequent in patients than controls.

Sample: blood. The receptors here all came from a girl aged 2-10 years with multiple sclerosis.

Note on this clonotype: A read error is possible here, since a much larger clone lies one base away. The gene calls are TRBV7-3 and TRBJ1-4; a possible D gene is TRBD1 (5 bases). The CDR3 is 14 amino acids. CDR1 is SGHTA and CDR2 is FQGTGA in the germline V gene. This chain's CDR3 is CASSLGPSNGKPFF. The CDR3 bases are TGTGCCAGCAGCCTGGGACCGTCAAATGGCAAACCGTTTTTT.

This clonotype was seen a handful of times. V gene TRBV29-1 combines with J gene TRBJ2-1; D is possibly TRBD2 (6 bases). The ends were cut back, 7 bases at V and 4 bases at J, with 17 bases in the middle. Germline loops: CDR1 SQVTM, CDR2 ANQGSEA. This CDR3 is 14 amino acids long. In DNA form, the CDR3 reads TGCAGCGGGGGTGGGCGGGGTCAATACAATGAGCAGTTCTTC. As protein: CSGGGRGQYNEQFF.

The V call is TRBV9, the J call TRBJ2-3; 12 positions match TRBD2. The CDR3 runs to 18 residues. Germline trimming cut 4 bases from V and 3 bases from J; bases unmatched to any gene: 12. Per germline, CDR1 SGDLS and CDR2 YYNGEE. The DNA for the CDR3 is TGTGCCAGCAGCATTCCCAGACTAGCGGGAGTTGGGACAGATACGCAGTATTTT. Residues: CASSIPRLAGVGTDTQYF.

J is TRBJ1-2 and V is TRBV7-3; D is uncertain. This CDR3 has 13 residues. Germline values: CDR1 SGHTA, CDR2 FQGTGA. V gave up 5 bases and J gave up 4 bases, with 11 bases separating them. CDR3 sequence: CASSSGVGYGYTF. CDR3 DNA: TGTGCCAGCAGCAGCGGGGTGGGCTATGGCTACACCTTC.

The chain couples TRBV14 to TRBJ2-7; D is possibly TRBD2 (6 bases). The end of the DNA is better explained by TRBJ2-5, so the J call may be wrong. The CDR3 runs to 17 residues. Germline CDR1 SGHDN, CDR2 FVKESK. The CDR3 spells CASSQDVRAGGQETQYF. CDR3 DNA: TGTGCCAGCAGCCAAGATGTCAGGGCCGGAGGGCAAGAGACCCAGTACTTC.

The sample holds a few counts of this clonotype. V is TRBV10-2 and J is TRBJ2-4; 7 nucleotides line up with TRBD2. The end of the DNA is better explained by TRBJ2-7, so the J call may be wrong. The V gene's germline CDR1 is WSHSY and CDR2 SAAADI. This CDR3 region has 14 residues. The CDR3 loop is CASSVTSNSYEQYF. The DNA for the CDR3 is TGCGCCAGCAGTGTGACTAGCAACTCCTACGAGCAGTACTTC.

V is TRBV29-1 and J is TRBJ1-1; the match to TRBD1 covers 7 bases. The CDR3 sequence is 15 residues long. Looked up from germline, CDR1 is SQVTM and CDR2 is ANQGSEA. J was trimmed by 5 bases and V by 5 bases; bases with no gene match: 14. In nucleotides, the CDR3 is TGCAGCGTTCTGATCAGGGGGGGGGATGGGACTGAAGCTTTCTTT. As protein: CSVLIRGGDGTEAFF.

This chain connects TRBV13 to TRBJ2-1; D is possibly TRBD2 (5 bases). The CDR3 loop spans 18 amino acids. Trimming removed 3 bases from V and 7 bases from J, with 25 bases in between. Per germline, CDR1 PRHDT and CDR2 FYEKMQ (reference sequence). Here the CDR3 DNA reads TGTGCCAGCAGCTTGGTTTCCTGGGAGAGGGCAGAAGGGAATGAGCAGTTCTTC. Translated: CASSLVSWERAEGNEQFF.

This clonotype was seen only a few times. The chain couples TRBV5-1 to TRBJ2-4, with a tentative D call TRBD2 (5 bases). Matching the DNA end better, TRBJ2-7 makes the J call doubtful. Looked up from germline, CDR1 is SGHRS and CDR2 is YFSETQ. The CDR3 has 16 residues. The CDR3 is CASSLAEERPTYEQYF. In DNA, the CDR3 is TGCGCCAGCAGCTTGGCCGAGGAGCGGCCCACATACGAGCAGTACTTC.

The table lists this clonotype with a few counts. The chain combines TRBV29-1 with TRBJ2-1, with 7 nucleotides matching TRBD2. Germline loops: CDR1 SQVTM, CDR2 ANQGSEA. The CDR3 loop spans 12 amino acids. V gave up 2 bases and J gave up 9 bases; unmatched junction bases: 4. This CDR3 reads CSVELREREQFF. The DNA of the CDR3 is TGCAGCGTTGAACTGCGGGAGCGTGAGCAGTTCTTC.

This rearrangement joins TRBV7-9 to TRBJ1-2, with 9 bases identical to TRBD1. The CDR3 extends over 14 amino acids. J lost 6 bases, V lost 3 bases, and 5 bases had no gene match. Germline-derived CDR1 and CDR2 are SEHNR and FQNEAQ (reference sequence). The CDR3 DNA reads TGTGCCAGCAGCTTTGGACAGGGGAGGAATGGCTACACCTTC. Translated: CASSFGQGRNGYTF.

The V gene is TRBV29-1, the J gene TRBJ2-4; a possible D gene is TRBD1 (6 bases). The J call may be mistaken, given a closer DNA end match to TRBJ2-5. Germline V CDR1 and CDR2: SQVTM, ANQGSEA. This CDR3 has 13 residues. The CDR3: CSAQGLLGETQYF. The DNA of the CDR3 is TGCAGCGCCCAGGGGCTATTGGGAGAGACCCAGTACTTC.